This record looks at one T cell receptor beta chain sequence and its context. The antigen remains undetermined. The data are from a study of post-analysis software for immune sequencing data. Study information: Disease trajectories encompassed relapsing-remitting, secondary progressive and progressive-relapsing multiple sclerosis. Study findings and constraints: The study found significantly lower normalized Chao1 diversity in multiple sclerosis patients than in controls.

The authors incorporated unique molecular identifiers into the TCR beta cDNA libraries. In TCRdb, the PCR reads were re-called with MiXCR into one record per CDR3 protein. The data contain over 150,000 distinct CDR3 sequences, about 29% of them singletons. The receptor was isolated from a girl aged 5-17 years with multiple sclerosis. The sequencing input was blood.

The CDR3 nucleotides read TGCAGCGTTGATTCGCGGGAGAGGGATGGCTACACCTTC. As protein: CSVDSRERDGYTF. This chain links TRBV29-1 with TRBJ1-2; unclear D gene. V shed 3 bases and J shed 6 bases, with 14 bases lying between them. Germline V gene lookup returns CDR1 SQVTM and CDR2 ANQGSEA. CDR3 length: 13 amino acids.